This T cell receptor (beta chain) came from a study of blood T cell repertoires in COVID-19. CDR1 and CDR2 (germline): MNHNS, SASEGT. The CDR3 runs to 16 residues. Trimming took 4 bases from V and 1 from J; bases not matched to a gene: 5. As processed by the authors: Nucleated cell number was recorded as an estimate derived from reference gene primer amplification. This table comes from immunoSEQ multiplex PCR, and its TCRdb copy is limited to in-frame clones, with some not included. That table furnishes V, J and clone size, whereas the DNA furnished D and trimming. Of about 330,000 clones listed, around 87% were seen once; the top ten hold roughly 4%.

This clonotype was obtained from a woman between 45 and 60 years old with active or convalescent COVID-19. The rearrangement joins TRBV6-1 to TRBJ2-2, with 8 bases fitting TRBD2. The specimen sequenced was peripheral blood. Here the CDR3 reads CASSVIAGLNTGELFF. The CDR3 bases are TGTGCCAGCAGTGTTATAGCGGGACTGAACACCGGGGAGCTGTTTTTT.